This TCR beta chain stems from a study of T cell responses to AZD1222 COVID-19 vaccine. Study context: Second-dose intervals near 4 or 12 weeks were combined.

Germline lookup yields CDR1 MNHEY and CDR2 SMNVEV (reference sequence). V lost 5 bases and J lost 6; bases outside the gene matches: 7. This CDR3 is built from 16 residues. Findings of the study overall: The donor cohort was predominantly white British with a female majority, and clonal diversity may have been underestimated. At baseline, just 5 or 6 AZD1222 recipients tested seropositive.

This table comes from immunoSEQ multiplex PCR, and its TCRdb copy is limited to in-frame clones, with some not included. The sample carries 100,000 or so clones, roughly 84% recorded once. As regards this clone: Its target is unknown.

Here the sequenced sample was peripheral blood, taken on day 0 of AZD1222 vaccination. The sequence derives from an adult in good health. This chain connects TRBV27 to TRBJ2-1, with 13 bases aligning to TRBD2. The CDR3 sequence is CASSPGRLAGGNEQFF. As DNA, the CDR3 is TGTGCCAGCAGTCCCGGTCGACTAGCGGGGGGCAATGAGCAGTTCTTC.